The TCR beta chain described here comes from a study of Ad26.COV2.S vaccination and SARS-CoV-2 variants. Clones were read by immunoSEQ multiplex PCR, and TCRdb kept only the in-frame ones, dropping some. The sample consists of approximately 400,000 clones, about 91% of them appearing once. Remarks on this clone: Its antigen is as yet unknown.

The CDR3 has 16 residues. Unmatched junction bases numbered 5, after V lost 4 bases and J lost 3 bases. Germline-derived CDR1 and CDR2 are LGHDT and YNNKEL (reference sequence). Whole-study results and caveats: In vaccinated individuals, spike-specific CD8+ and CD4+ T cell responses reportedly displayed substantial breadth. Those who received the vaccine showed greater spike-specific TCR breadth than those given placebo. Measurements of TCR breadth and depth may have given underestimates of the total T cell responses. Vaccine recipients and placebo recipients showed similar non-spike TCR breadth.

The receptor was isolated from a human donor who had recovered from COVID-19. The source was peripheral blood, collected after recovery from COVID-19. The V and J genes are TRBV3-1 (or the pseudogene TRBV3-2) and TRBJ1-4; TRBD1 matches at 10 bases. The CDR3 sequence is CASSLRDRGSNEKLFF. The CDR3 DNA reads TGTGCCAGCAGCCTCCGGGACAGGGGCTCTAATGAAAAACTGTTTTTT.